Presented here are 26 T cell receptor beta chains from one specimen sequenced in a study of T cell responses to AZD1222 COVID-19 vaccine. Clones were read by immunoSEQ multiplex PCR, and TCRdb kept only the in-frame ones, dropping some. Of about 64,000 clones in the sample, 75% to 90% were seen once. The starting material was peripheral blood, obtained 28 days after the second AZD1222 dose. These receptors were taken from an adult who received the AZD1222 COVID-19 vaccine.

V gene TRBV6-5 combines with J gene TRBJ1-1; maybe TRBD1 (6 bases). The germline V and J ends were trimmed by 4 bases and 8 bases, with 11 bases remaining between them. The CDR3 consists of 12 residues. The germline CDR1 and CDR2 sequences are MNHEY and SVGAGI. For the CDR3, the DNA is TGTGCCAGCAGTTTCGTGACAGGCGAAGCTTTCTTT. Its translation: CASSFVTGEAFF.

The V and J genes are TRBV5-6 and TRBJ1-1; D is undetermined. CDR1 is SGHDT, CDR2 YYEEEE, per germline. The CDR3 is made up of 14 amino acids. V gave up 0 bases and J gave up 6 bases, with 12 bases separating them. CDR3 sequence: CASSLGVGSAEAFF. DNA for the CDR3: TGTGCCAGCAGCTTGGGGGTCGGTAGTGCTGAAGCTTTCTTT.

This sequence joins TRBV6-5 and TRBJ1-6; TRBD1 matches 9 bases. Unmatched junction bases numbered 1, after V lost 0 bases and J lost 4 bases. Per the germline V gene, CDR1 is MNHEY and CDR2 is SVGAGI. This CDR3 has 16 amino acids. The CDR3 reads CASSYSTGGYNSPLHF. DNA of the CDR3: TGTGCCAGCAGTTACTCGACAGGGGGTTATAATTCACCCCTCCACTTT.

The rearrangement joins TRBV7-2 to TRBJ2-3; D might be TRBD2 (7 bases). Germline lookup yields CDR1 SGHTA and CDR2 FQGNSA. The CDR3 runs 16 residues. V gave up 5 bases and J gave up 4 bases, with 19 bases separating them. Here the CDR3 DNA reads TGTGCCAGCAGCCCCGGGGTGGGGGGGCGCGCAGATACGCAGTATTTT. This gives the protein CASSPGVGGRADTQYF.

Concerning this clone: The DNA is left out, because the CDR3 cannot be placed on it with certainty; the CDR3 is given as TCRdb lists it. The CDR3 loop is CASSKEVGTGSYKLFF. The chain is built from TRBV21-1 and TRBJ1-4; TRBD1, as called in the table, went unchecked against the DNA. TRBV21-1 is a known pseudogene. Inclusive of both ends, the CDR3 amounts to 16 amino acids.

This sequence joins TRBV10-3 and TRBJ1-5; a weak D match, TRBD1 (5 bases). The germline V gene encodes CDR1 ENHRY and CDR2 SYGVKD. The CDR3 sequence is 15 residues long. The V gene lost 11 bases and the J gene lost 1 base, with 18 bases spanning the gap. CDR3 DNA sequence: TGTGCCGCACGTCGGGGACTGGAAAGCAATCAGCCCCAGCATTTT. Its protein is CAARRGLESNQPQHF.

V is TRBV5-6 and J is TRBJ2-1; perhaps TRBD1 as D (5 bases). V lost 2 bases and J lost 4, with 13 bases in between. The CDR3 extends over 15 amino acids. Per germline, CDR1 SGHDT and CDR2 YYEEEE. The CDR3 spells CASSLYLDSYNEQFF. DNA for the CDR3: TGTGCCAGCAGCTTATACCTAGACAGTTACAATGAGCAGTTCTTC.

The genes are TRBV5-1 and TRBJ2-5; TRBD2 agrees at 7 bases. The CDR3 has 14 amino acids. The V segment lost 4 bases and the J segment 2 bases; nucleotides outside the gene matches: 5. CDR1 SGHRS and CDR2 YFSETQ come from the germline V gene. CDR3 in amino acids: CASSLSGAQETQYF. Here the CDR3 DNA reads TGCGCCAGCAGCCTGAGCGGGGCACAAGAGACCCAGTACTTC.

This clone was found a few times. This chain connects TRBV9 to TRBJ1-6; D is unresolved. Germline CDR1 is SGDLS and CDR2 is YYNGEE. The CDR3 is 16 residues long. Deletions cut 0 bases from V and 0 bases from J, with 7 bases between. CDR3 loop: CASSVAGSSYNSPLHF. In nucleotides, the CDR3 is TGTGCCAGCAGCGTAGCGGGGAGCTCCTATAATTCACCCCTCCACTTT.

Many counts were recorded for this clone. This sequence joins TRBV2 and TRBJ2-7; D ambiguous. V lost 1 base, J lost 2 bases, and 15 bases lay in between. This CDR3 has 16 residues. CDR1 is SNHLY, CDR2 FYNNEI, per germline. In DNA, the CDR3 is TGTGCCAGCAGTGAAGTCGGCAGGAATGGGGCCTACGAGCAGTACTTC. Translation gives CASSEVGRNGAYEQYF.

This clone was seen a single time. The genes are TRBV30 and TRBJ1-5, with D maybe TRBD1 (5 bases). V shed 4 bases and J shed 7 bases, with 17 bases lying between them. Germline lookup yields CDR1 GTSNPN and CDR2 SVGIG (reference sequence). The CDR3 totals 14 residues. CDR3 residues: CAWTPRWGYQPQHF. The CDR3 region has the DNA TGTGCCTGGACTCCCCGGTGGGGGTACCAGCCCCAGCATTTT.

V gene TRBV3-1 (or the pseudogene TRBV3-2) combines with J gene TRBJ2-1; D assignment may be TRBD1 or TRBD2 (6 bases each). Trimming pared 2 bases from V and 12 bases from J, leaving 14 bases between. Germline CDR1 LGHDT, CDR2 YNNKEL (reference sequence). The CDR3 covers 13 residues. The CDR3 region is CASSQKGGTRQFF. DNA of the CDR3: TGTGCCAGCAGCCAAAAGGGGGGCACGAGGCAGTTCTTC.

The chain employs TRBV6-5 and TRBJ2-5; TRBD2 might be the D (6 bases). The CDR3 runs 14 residues. V gave up 6 bases and J gave up 4 bases, with 15 bases separating them. CDR1 MNHEY and CDR2 SVGAGI come from the germline V gene. DNA of the CDR3: TGTGCCAGCAGGAGCGGTGGAGCGGGAGAGACCCAGTACTTC. Residues: CASRSGGAGETQYF.

V usage is TRBV9 and J usage is TRBJ1-2; D uncertain. This CDR3 has 12 amino acids. V lost 1 base and J 5 bases, leaving 6 bases between the germline ends. Looked up from germline, CDR1 is SGDLS and CDR2 is YYNGEE. CDR3 loop: CASSVYGYGYTF. The CDR3 region has the DNA TGTGCCAGCAGCGTATACGGATATGGCTACACCTTC.

This clone was detected a few times. This chain connects TRBV4-2 to TRBJ2-1, with 11 bases lining up with TRBD2. J gave up 4 bases and V 0 bases, and 5 bases lay outside the gene matches. Germline-derived CDR1 and CDR2 are LGHNA and YNFKEQ. This CDR3 contains 17 residues. CDR3 amino acids: CASSQEASGGLYNEQFF. DNA of the CDR3: TGTGCCAGCAGCCAAGAGGCTAGCGGGGGGCTTTACAATGAGCAGTTCTTC.

V and J are TRBV5-1 and TRBJ2-1; 9 bases map to TRBD2. The CDR3 is 15 amino acids. The germline gives CDR1 SGHRS, CDR2 YFSETQ. V gave up 0 bases and J gave up 6 bases; unmatched junction bases: 4. The CDR3 loop is CASSLASGTRNEQFF. The CDR3 coding sequence is TGCGCCAGCAGCTTGGCTAGCGGGACACGCAATGAGCAGTTCTTC.

This clone was detected only a few times. The genes are TRBV2 and TRBJ1-5; D unresolved. The CDR3 extends over 13 amino acids. Between the trimmed V and J ends, which lost 6 bases and 0 bases, there was a span of 6 bases. The germline V gene encodes CDR1 SNHLY and CDR2 FYNNEI. CDR3: CASRDASNQPQHF. The CDR3 DNA is TGTGCCAGCAGGGACGCTAGCAATCAGCCCCAGCATTTT.

The chain joins TRBV10-3 to TRBJ1-4, with D possibly being TRBD1 (5 bases). This CDR3 comprises 14 residues. With 8 bases removed from V and 8 bases from J, the gap between germline ends came to 18 bases. The germline V gene has CDR1 ENHRY and CDR2 SYGVKD. The CDR3 spells CAIAWQGTGEKLFF. The CDR3 region has the DNA TGTGCCATCGCCTGGCAAGGGACGGGCGAAAAACTGTTTTTT.

This clone has a single count. The V and J genes are TRBV28 and TRBJ1-4, with a weak D call TRBD1 (5 bases). This CDR3 has 15 residues. The germline V gene has CDR1 MDHEN and CDR2 SYDVKM. The V end was cut by 5 bases, the J end by 0 bases, with 10 bases between. The CDR3 DNA is TGTGCCAGCAGTGTCACGGGGGCAACTAATGAAAAACTGTTTTTT. Protein: CASSVTGATNEKLFF.

The V and J genes are TRBV6-2 or TRBV6-3 and TRBJ1-5; D perhaps matches TRBD1 (5 bases). CDR3 length equals 17 residues. Germline loops: CDR1 MNHEY, CDR2 SVGEGT. V lost 0 bases and J 0 bases, leaving 12 bases between the germline ends. In DNA form, the CDR3 reads TGTGCCAGCAGTTACTCGGGCTGGGGGGTTAGCAATCAGCCCCAGCATTTT. The encoded protein is CASSYSGWGVSNQPQHF.

The rearrangement joins TRBV4-2 to TRBJ2-3, with 14 bases fitting TRBD2. Unmatched junction bases numbered 2, after V lost 3 bases and J lost 0 bases. CDR3 length: 17 amino acids. Germline CDR1 and CDR2: LGHNA and YNFKEQ. This chain's CDR3 is CASSHGTSGGSTDTQYF. In nucleotides, the CDR3 is TGTGCCAGCAGCCACGGGACTAGCGGGGGTAGCACAGATACGCAGTATTTT.

CDR3 DNA sequence: TGTGCCACCAGTGGTGGAGCGAAGAACACCGGGGAGCTGTTTTTT. It codes for CATSGGAKNTGELFF. The chain has TRBV24-1 and TRBJ2-2; D ambiguous. The CDR3 sequence is 15 residues long. The ends were cut back, 5 bases at V and 1 base at J, with 10 bases in the middle. Germline loops: CDR1 KGHDR, CDR2 SFDVKD.

J is TRBJ2-5 and V is TRBV7-2; 16 bases are a match to TRBD2. V lost 3 bases to trimming and J lost 2 bases; unmatched junction nucleotides: 3. The CDR3 is 17 amino acids. Per germline, CDR1 SGHTA and CDR2 FQGNSA. CDR3 DNA: TGTGCCAGCAGCTTGCTGGGACTAGCGGGGGGGCAAGAGACCCAGTACTTC. As protein: CASSLLGLAGGQETQYF.

This clone appeared once. This sequence joins TRBV7-8 and TRBJ1-2, with D unclear. The germline CDR1 and CDR2 sequences are SGHVS and FQNEAQ. The CDR3 has 14 amino acids. V was trimmed by 1 base and J by 6 bases, leaving 12 bases between them. The CDR3 loop is CASSLGRARDGYTF. The CDR3 nucleotides are TGTGCCAGCAGCTTAGGTAGGGCGAGGGATGGCTACACCTTC.

CDR3 sequence (DNA): TGCAGTGCTAGTCGACTAGCTGACCTCTACGAGCAGTACTTC. Encoded protein: CSASRLADLYEQYF. J is TRBJ2-7 and V is TRBV20-1, with TRBD2 identical over 7 bases. The CDR3 is made up of 14 amino acids. V trimming: 3 bases; J trimming: 3 bases; junction bases outside the gene matches: 8. From germline, CDR1 is DFQATT and CDR2 SNEGSKA (reference sequence).

V usage is TRBV7-8 and J usage is TRBJ2-3; D not resolved. The ends were cut back, 5 bases at V and 5 bases at J, with 8 bases in the middle. Germline V lookup: CDR1 SGHVS, CDR2 FQNEAQ. This CDR3 is 12 amino acids long. The CDR3 spells CASSRAIDTQYF. The CDR3 DNA reads TGTGCCAGCAGCCGAGCTATAGATACGCAGTATTTT.